This T cell receptor beta chain came from a study of blood T cell repertoires in COVID-19. In the study overall: Samples representing acute and convalescent COVID-19 were sourced from the United States, Italy and Spain.

V dropped 7 bases and J dropped 4; count of bases not matched to a gene: 4. CDR3 length equals 13 residues. In germline, CDR1 is SGDLS, CDR2 YYNGEE. This table comes from immunoSEQ multiplex PCR, and its TCRdb copy is limited to in-frame clones, with some not included. The table includes tens of thousands of clones, around 84% detected once. This clone is deemed large (0.1 to 1%). The TCR comes from a man aged 50 or older with active COVID-19. Source material: peripheral blood. V gene TRBV9 combines with J gene TRBJ2-7; 11 bases map to TRBD1. CDR3 amino acids: CASGGTGGYEQYF. In DNA form, the CDR3 reads TGTGCCAGCGGCGGGACAGGGGGGTACGAGCAGTACTTC.